Below, one T cell receptor (beta chain) is given with its context. What this receptor recognizes is not known. Base qualities are not at hand, and no much larger clone is one base apart. Whole blood was collected in K2EDTA tubes by collaborating institutions according to the institutions' own protocols. For TCRbeta analysis, collaborator samples were shipped as frozen whole blood, as isolated PBMCs, or as DNA extracted from either sample type. The immunoSEQ Assay, a bias-controlled multiplex PCR, was used to amplify TCRbeta CDR3 regions from genomic DNA. The source study handled its data this way. Within the assay, amplification of reference gene primers was used to estimate how many nucleated cells each sample contained. Sequence reads were collapsed and filtered to measure the absolute abundance of every unique TCRbeta CDR3 rearrangement. For each sample, productive Simpson clonality was calculated as the square root of Simpson's diversity index across productive rearrangements. The immuneACCESS repertoire file appears here via TCRdb, limited to in-frame rearrangements. These files lack a portion of the clones; in checked studies, under half of the deficit traces to unresolved V genes, and the cause of the others is not known. V, J and clone size are taken as reported in that table, and D and trimming were inferred from the DNA itself. Recorded for this sample are about 27,000 clones; roughly 84% of them occurred a single time. The ten largest clones represent around 7.9% of the sample.

This sample was taken from a study of blood T cell repertoires in COVID-19 (dated by TCRdb to the early 2020s). Turning to the overall study: Samples covering the acute and convalescent phases of COVID-19 were provided by collaborators in the United States, Italy and Spain. The material from the prospective study consisted of cDNA or gDNA derived from T cells, B-cell-depleted T cells, or PBMCs. The dataset comprised deeply sampled blood TCRbeta repertoires from subjects exposed to, actively infected with, or recovered from COVID-19. The repertoires were released in a freely available public database meant as a resource for research on the immune response to SARS-CoV-2. The samples were drawn from the first 160 participants of the ongoing ImmuneRACE study and from 950 to 1,500 subjects provided by 6 global collaborators. Nearly every sample came with metadata listing a de-identified subject ID, COVID-19 status, age in years and sex. Where available, HLA class I and class II types were taken from metadata supplied by the sample provider and were not determined by assay-based typing. Summary of the overall study and its limitations: The quantity of clinical and demographic metadata differed by source and by participant and was supplied without curation.

Germline trimming: 7 bases from V, 5 bases from J; junction bases outside gene matches: 13. Spanning cysteine to phenylalanine, the CDR3 consists of 17 amino acids. The kept DNA is CDR3 alone, 51 bases in frame from the first base. Per the germline V gene, KGHSH is the CDR1 and LQKENI is the CDR2. Sequenced material: peripheral blood. The receptor was derived from a man aged 50 to 60 with active COVID-19. The chain employs TRBV18 and TRBJ2-6; the central 8 bases match TRBD1. The base sequence is TGTGCCAGCTACGGGACAGGTCCAACTAATTGGGCCAACGTCCTGACTTTC. The translation is CASYGTGPTNWANVLTF.